This entry lists 19 T cell receptor beta chains sequenced from one sample in a study of blood T cell repertoires in COVID-19. Produced via immunoSEQ multiplex PCR; TCRdb's table is partial and in-frame only. The sample includes 140,000 or so clones, more than 75% of them seen just once. The sequencing input was peripheral blood. These receptors were obtained from a human donor in a cohort sampled during active COVID-19.

The J gene is TRBJ2-5, the V gene TRBV7-2; 9 bases match TRBD2. The CDR3 runs 13 residues. V gave up 4 bases and J gave up 5 bases; unmatched junction bases: 2. Germline-derived CDR1 and CDR2 are SGHTA and FQGNSA. The CDR3 coding sequence is TGTGCCAGCAGCTGGGGACTAGCTGAGACCCAGTACTTC. This translates into CASSWGLAETQYF.

The CDR3 coding sequence is TGTGCCAGCAGCTTTACTAGGACAGGGGTCGACACAGATACGCAGTATTTT. Protein product: CASSFTRTGVDTDTQYF. This chain joins TRBV5-5 and TRBJ2-3; 9 positions agree with TRBD1. CDR3 length: 17 residues. Germline V gene data show CDR1 as SGHKS and CDR2 as YYEKEE (reference sequence). J gave up 2 bases and V 2 bases, and 9 bases lay outside the gene matches.

This clone has just a few counts. This chain joins TRBV10-2 and TRBJ1-4; D may be TRBD1 (6 bases). This CDR3 contains 17 residues. The germline gives CDR1 WSHSY, CDR2 SAAADI. V was shortened by 0 bases and J by 4 bases, with 15 bases between the two germline ends. The CDR3: CASSESIPGAVNEKLFF. The CDR3 region has the DNA TGCGCCAGCAGTGAGTCGATCCCAGGGGCCGTTAATGAAAAACTGTTTTTT.

This chain connects TRBV5-5 to TRBJ2-1; TRBD1 matches at 11 bases. Unmatched junction bases numbered 9, after V lost 2 bases and J lost 5 bases. The germline gives CDR1 SGHKS, CDR2 YYEKEE (reference sequence). The CDR3 covers 17 residues. Here the CDR3 reads CASSLPAGTGGHNEQFF. The CDR3 DNA is TGTGCCAGCAGCTTACCCGCCGGGACAGGGGGTCACAATGAGCAGTTCTTC.

This clone was counted a single time. The V call is TRBV5-1, the J call TRBJ2-5; 10 bases match TRBD1. The germline gives CDR1 SGHRS, CDR2 YFSETQ. V gave up 3 bases and J gave up 5 bases; unmatched junction bases: 16. CDR3 length: 18 amino acids. DNA for the CDR3: TGCGCCAGCAGCTCACCATCAGGACGACAGGGGGCTTGGGAGACCCAGTACTTC. Translation gives CASSSPSGRQGAWETQYF.

J is TRBJ2-3 and V is TRBV4-1; TRBD2 matches 9 bases. Trimming at V came to 3 bases and at J to 5 bases, leaving 18 bases not matched to a gene. CDR1 is MGHRA and CDR2 is YSYEKL in the germline V gene. The CDR3 spans 19 residues. The CDR3 loop reads CASSHNLRIGGGDGDTQYF. The CDR3 nucleotides are TGCGCCAGCAGCCACAACCTTCGGATTGGCGGGGGGGACGGAGATACGCAGTATTTT.

V and J are TRBV5-1 and TRBJ1-2, with 10 bases matching TRBD1. CDR3 length: 17 amino acids. V lost 4 bases, J lost 4 bases, and 13 bases stayed unmatched. Germline V gives CDR1 SGHRS, CDR2 YFSETQ. The CDR3 region has the DNA TGCGCCAGCAGCCAACCCCCCGGACAGGGGGAAACCTATGGCTACACCTTC. It specifies CASSQPPGQGETYGYTF.

The chain combines TRBV9 with TRBJ1-2; TRBD1 matches 7 bases. Germline lookup yields CDR1 SGDLS and CDR2 YYNGEE. The J segment lost 5 bases and the V segment lost 0 bases, leaving 10 bases of the junction unmatched. The CDR3 consists of 16 residues. The CDR3 reads CASSVARDSTPYGYTF. The CDR3 DNA reads as TGTGCCAGCAGCGTAGCTCGGGACAGTACACCGTATGGCTACACCTTC.

Here the CDR3 reads CASSFLGVGNQPQHF. The CDR3 DNA reads as TGTGCCAGCAGTTTTTTAGGGGTGGGGAATCAGCCCCAGCATTTT. The rearrangement joins TRBV27 to TRBJ1-5; the D gene is possibly TRBD1 (5 bases). Deletions cut 3 bases from V and 4 bases from J, with 13 bases between. Looked up from germline, CDR1 is MNHEY and CDR2 is SMNVEV (reference sequence). The CDR3 sequence is 15 residues long.

The rearrangement uses TRBV19 and TRBJ1-2; tentatively, D is TRBD1 (6 bases). The ends were cut back, 7 bases at V and 1 base at J, with 13 bases in the middle. Germline-derived CDR1 and CDR2 are LNHDA and SQIVND (reference sequence). The CDR3 extends over 14 amino acids. In DNA form, the CDR3 reads TGTGCCAGTACCATAGGGGGGGTTAACTATGGCTACACCTTC. This translates into CASTIGGVNYGYTF.

This chain connects TRBV9 to TRBJ1-1, with D possibly being TRBD1 (6 bases). The CDR3 consists of 14 residues. Trimming took 4 bases from V and 4 from J, leaving 14 bases between them. Germline CDR1 reads SGDLS; CDR2 reads YYNGEE. CDR3 amino acids: CASSIQPRGTEAFF. The CDR3 DNA is TGTGCCAGCAGCATACAGCCCAGGGGCACTGAAGCTTTCTTT.

V gene TRBV5-8 combines with J gene TRBJ2-5; D may be TRBD2 (7 bases). This CDR3 spans 16 amino acids. From germline, CDR1 is SGHTS and CDR2 YDEGEE. Trimming stripped 0 bases from V and 1 base from J, with 13 bases between. The CDR3 region is CASSLGRGAVQETQYF. For the CDR3, the DNA is TGTGCCAGCAGCTTGGGCCGGGGGGCAGTCCAAGAGACCCAGTACTTC.

CDR3 residues: CASGPKRADTQYF. The CDR3 coding sequence is TGTGCCAGCGGCCCCAAGAGGGCAGATACGCAGTATTTT. The chain employs TRBV6-1 and TRBJ2-3, with D possibly matching TRBD2 (5 bases). This CDR3 region has 13 residues. From germline, CDR1 is MNHNS and CDR2 SASEGT. V was cut by 8 bases and J by 4 bases, with 13 bases left in between.

The chain has TRBV6-6 and TRBJ2-3; 12 bases line up with TRBD1. Germline V gene data show CDR1 as MNHNY and CDR2 as SVGAGI (reference sequence). J gave up 1 base and V 6 bases, and 5 bases lay outside the gene matches. This CDR3 region has 16 residues. This CDR3 reads CASSRDRGLGTDTQYF. CDR3 nucleotide sequence: TGTGCCAGCAGCAGGGACAGGGGGCTGGGCACAGATACGCAGTATTTT.

The chain combines TRBV19 with TRBJ2-7, with a tentative D call TRBD1 (5 bases). Germline-derived CDR1 and CDR2 are LNHDA and SQIVND (reference sequence). Trimming left V 4 bases short and J 5 bases short, with 12 bases between. This CDR3 is 13 amino acids long. CDR3 sequence: CASSNQGSNEQYF. The CDR3 DNA reads TGTGCCAGTAGTAACCAGGGATCCAACGAGCAGTACTTC.

This clone appeared a single time. The CDR3 protein is CSVAPGQSTEAFF. As DNA, the CDR3 is TGCAGCGTCGCCCCTGGACAGTCCACTGAAGCTTTCTTT. The genes are TRBV29-1 and TRBJ1-1, with a weak D call TRBD1 (6 bases). V was shortened by 6 bases and J by 4 bases, with 15 bases between the two germline ends. Germline CDR1 and CDR2: SQVTM and ANQGSEA. The CDR3 is 13 amino acids.

In DNA, the CDR3 is TGTGCCAGCAGCCGTCCCGGGGGGCAAGAGACCCAGTACTTC. This translates into CASSRPGGQETQYF. The chain carries TRBV3-1 (or the pseudogene TRBV3-2) and TRBJ2-5; 7 bases fit TRBD2. The J segment lost 2 bases and the V segment lost 4 bases, leaving 4 bases of the junction unmatched. The CDR3 totals 14 residues. Germline values: CDR1 LGHDT, CDR2 YNNKEL (reference sequence).

As DNA, the CDR3 is TGTGCCAGCAGTTTACGACAGAATAATTCACCCCTCCACTTT. Translating it yields CASSLRQNNSPLHF. This chain uses TRBV27 with TRBJ1-6; a weak D match, TRBD1 (5 bases). The V gene's germline CDR1 is MNHEY and CDR2 SMNVEV (reference sequence). Deletions cut 2 bases from V and 5 bases from J, with 7 bases between. The CDR3 extends over 14 amino acids.

The chain has TRBV30 and TRBJ2-3; D may be TRBD1 (5 bases). The CDR3 is 15 amino acids. CDR1 is GTSNPN, CDR2 SVGIG, per germline (reference sequence). V shed 2 bases and J shed 8 bases, with 20 bases lying between them. The CDR3 region has the DNA TGTGCCTGGAGTCTGCCACAGCAAGGTGGGGCTACGCAGTATTTT. This translates into CAWSLPQQGGATQYF.